Presented here are 28 T cell receptor beta chains from one specimen sequenced in a study of cytomegalovirus exposure and HLA in healthy donors. Primers included in the PCR were 60 Vbeta and 13 Jbeta primers. Libraries were prepared by immunoSEQ multiplex PCR; TCRdb keeps only in-frame clonotypes and omits some of them. The sample data list some 130,000 clones. The sample was PBMCs. The origin of the receptors is a woman between 40 and 55 years old in good health and CMV-seropositive.

J is TRBJ2-1 and V is TRBV23-1; TRBD2 matches at 15 bases. TRBV23-1 carries the ORF label, with uncertain function. The CDR3 totals 20 residues. V lost 3 bases, J lost 8 bases, and 17 bases stayed unmatched. CDR3 nucleotide sequence: TGCGCCAGCAGTCACTACGCAGGACTAGCGGGAGGGCGTACAACCCATGAGCAGTTCTTC. Its protein is CASSHYAGLAGGRTTHEQFF.

J is TRBJ2-3 and V is TRBV5-1; 14 nucleotides line up with TRBD2. Trimming cost V 3 bases and J 2 bases; bases outside gene matches: 8. The germline V gene has CDR1 SGHRS and CDR2 YFSETQ. This CDR3 comprises 18 residues. CDR3 in amino acids: CASSSGLAGGHNTDTQYF. CDR3 bases: TGCGCCAGCAGCTCCGGACTAGCGGGAGGTCACAACACAGATACGCAGTATTTT.

A word on this clone: The sample has other DNA sequences that encode this CDR3 too. This chain uses TRBV6-4 with TRBJ2-1; TRBD2 aligns across 7 bases. After removal of 0 bases from V and 7 bases from J, the junction contained 9 bases not matched to a gene. CDR1 and CDR2 from the germline V gene are MRHNA and SNTAGT. CDR3 length: 16 residues. CDR3 nucleotide sequence: TGTGCCAGCAGTGACTCGAAAGCGGGGCCTGTGAATGAGCAGTTCTTC. Translating gives CASSDSKAGPVNEQFF.

A remark on this clone: Germline and junction disagree at one end, which may indicate a read error. The sample has other DNA sequences that encode this CDR3 too. The V and J genes are TRBV5-6 and TRBJ2-3; D ambiguous. The CDR3 loop spans 14 amino acids. Germline CDR1 reads SGHDT; CDR2 reads YYEEEE. Here the CDR3 reads CASSLGLLSDTQYF. In DNA, the CDR3 is TGTGCTAGCAGCTTGGGTCTACTCTCAGATACGCAGTATTTT.

V gene TRBV4-3 combines with J gene TRBJ2-6; TRBD2 might be the D (5 bases). The V end lost 3 bases, the J end lost 0 bases, and 9 bases lay between the germline ends. The germline V gene has CDR1 LGHNA and CDR2 YSLEER. CDR3 length equals 16 residues. In nucleotides, the CDR3 is TGCGCCAGCAGCCAGGTAGGGAGCTCTGGGGCCAACGTCCTGACTTTC. Its protein is CASSQVGSSGANVLTF.

The rearrangement uses TRBV27 and TRBJ1-2; weak D call: TRBD1 (5 bases). Germline V lookup: CDR1 MNHEY, CDR2 SMNVEV (reference sequence). This CDR3 comprises 12 residues. V lost 8 bases, J lost 4 bases, and 11 bases lay in between. The CDR3 spells CASQDNFYGYTF. The DNA of the CDR3 is TGTGCCAGCCAGGACAACTTCTATGGCTACACCTTC.

V usage is TRBV15 and J usage is TRBJ1-2; D is ambiguous. The CDR3 is 15 residues long. Germline-derived CDR1 and CDR2 are LNHNV and YYDKDF (reference sequence). V lost 5 bases to trimming and J lost 2 bases, with 15 bases between them. CDR3 loop: CATSPNGRFNYGYTF. The CDR3 nucleotides are TGTGCCACCAGCCCCAATGGGAGGTTCAACTATGGCTACACCTTC.

The V gene is TRBV5-6, the J gene TRBJ1-1; 7 positions agree with TRBD1. Trimming at V came to 7 bases and at J to 7 bases, leaving 7 bases not matched to a gene. Germline values: CDR1 SGHDT, CDR2 YYEEEE. This CDR3 region has 12 residues. CDR3 bases: TGTGCCAGCCAGACAGGGCCCGGTGAAGCTTTCTTT. This gives the protein CASQTGPGEAFF.

This chain uses TRBV5-1 with TRBJ2-5; TRBD2 aligns across 8 bases. Germline values: CDR1 SGHRS, CDR2 YFSETQ. The length of the CDR3 is 15 residues. The J segment lost 5 bases and the V segment lost 2 bases, leaving 8 bases of the junction unmatched. The CDR3 nucleotides are TGCGCCAGCAGCTTAGGCGGGAGGTTTCGGGAGACCCAGTACTTC. Protein: CASSLGGRFRETQYF.

This chain links TRBV6-6 with TRBJ1-1; D gene uncertain. Germline CDR1 reads MNHNY; CDR2 reads SVGAGI (reference sequence). The V gene lost 0 bases and the J gene lost 4 bases, with 9 bases spanning the gap. The CDR3 is made up of 14 amino acids. The CDR3 DNA is TGTGCCAGCAGTTACTCGAGGCCGGGCACTGAAGCTTTCTTT. It yields the protein CASSYSRPGTEAFF.

Regarding this clone: Additional DNA sequences in this sample encode the identical CDR3. This chain uses TRBV15 with TRBJ2-1; 11 bases line up with TRBD2. J was trimmed by 4 bases and V by 0 bases; bases with no gene match: 2. The CDR3 contains 16 residues. CDR1 is LNHNV and CDR2 is YYDKDF in the germline V gene (reference sequence). The CDR3 DNA is TGTGCCACCAGCAGAGATAGACTAGCGGGGTACAATGAGCAGTTCTTC. Amino acid sequence: CATSRDRLAGYNEQFF.

As for this clone: At one of its ends the junction is not consistent with the germline gene, which may arise from a read error. The sample contains more than one DNA sequence encoding this CDR3. The chain employs TRBV28 and TRBJ1-5, with 7 bases aligning to TRBD1. Germline lookup yields CDR1 MDHEN and CDR2 SYDVKM. The CDR3 loop spans 15 amino acids. CDR3 loop: CASSFRGNSNQPQHF. CDR3 in DNA: TGTGCCAGCAGTTTCAGGGGGAATAGCAACCAGCCCCAGCATTTT. The whole variable domain, filled in from reference TRBV28 and TRBJ1-5, reads DVKVTQSSRYLVKRTGEKVFLECVQDMDHENMFWYRQDPGLGLRLIYFSYDVKMKEKGDIPEGYSVSREKKERFSLILESASTNQTSMYLCASSFRGNSNQPQHFGDGTRLSIL.

This chain connects TRBV15 to TRBJ2-2, with D hard to call. The germline gives CDR1 LNHNV, CDR2 YYDKDF (reference sequence). V lost 4 bases and J lost 4, with 7 bases in between. The length of the CDR3 is 13 residues. The CDR3 is CATSKRGTGELFF. CDR3 DNA sequence: TGTGCCACCAGCAAAAGAGGCACCGGGGAGCTGTTTTTT.

The rearrangement links TRBV7-7 to TRBJ2-5; 7 bases match TRBD2. Trimming cost V 1 base and J 3 bases; bases outside gene matches: 5. The CDR3 has 15 amino acids. The V gene's germline CDR1 is SSHAT and CDR2 FNYEAQ (reference sequence). CDR3: CASSLGAGLEETQYF. DNA of the CDR3: TGTGCCAGCAGCTTAGGAGCGGGGTTGGAAGAGACCCAGTACTTC.

The chain carries TRBV9 and TRBJ2-1; 9 nucleotides align to TRBD2. The V gene end was trimmed by 4 bases and the J gene end by 6 bases; junction bases not matched to a gene: 5. CDR1 is SGDLS and CDR2 is YYNGEE in the germline V gene. CDR3 length equals 14 residues. CDR3 in DNA: TGTGCCAGCAGCCCCCCGACTAGCGGCAATGAGCAGTTCTTC. Its protein is CASSPPTSGNEQFF.

The chain uses TRBV2 and TRBJ2-5; 9 nucleotides match TRBD1. The CDR3 loop spans 12 amino acids. CDR1 and CDR2 from the germline V gene are SNHLY and FYNNEI. Trimming took 6 bases from V and 5 from J; bases not matched to a gene: 1. The CDR3 sequence is CASRTGGETQYF. As DNA, the CDR3 is TGTGCCAGCAGGACAGGGGGGGAGACCCAGTACTTC.

The V and J genes are TRBV9 and TRBJ2-2, with 11 bases that match TRBD1. CDR3 length: 16 amino acids. The V gene end was trimmed by 0 bases and the J gene end by 7 bases; junction bases not matched to a gene: 5. Per germline, CDR1 SGDLS and CDR2 YYNGEE. The chain's CDR3 is CASSVVGQGDIGELFF. CDR3 DNA sequence: TGTGCCAGCAGCGTAGTGGGACAGGGGGATATCGGGGAGCTGTTTTTT.

V and J are TRBV4-3 and TRBJ1-3, with D perhaps TRBD1 (5 bases). CDR1 and CDR2 (germline): LGHNA, YSLEER. The V and J ends lost 0 bases and 4 bases respectively, with 10 bases between them. The CDR3 loop spans 15 amino acids. The CDR3 sequence: CASSQEFGHGNTIYF. CDR3 nucleotides: TGCGCCAGCAGCCAAGAGTTCGGACACGGAAACACCATATATTTT.

V usage is TRBV5-4 and J usage is TRBJ2-3; TRBD1 matches at 7 bases. The V and J ends lost 3 bases and 1 base, in that order; junction bases with no gene match: 2. Per the germline V gene, CDR1 is SGHNT and CDR2 is YYREEE (reference sequence). The CDR3 has 14 amino acids. The CDR3 bases are TGTGCCAGCAGCTCCGACAGGGGCACAGATACGCAGTATTTT. This gives the protein CASSSDRGTDTQYF.

V is TRBV5-4 and J is TRBJ2-5; TRBD2 aligns across 9 bases. Unmatched junction bases numbered 1, after V lost 1 base and J lost 0 bases. The CDR3 loop spans 15 amino acids. In germline, CDR1 is SGHNT, CDR2 YYREEE (reference sequence). The CDR3 DNA sequence: TGTGCCAGCAGCTTGACTAGCGGGTACCAAGAGACCCAGTACTTC. It translates to CASSLTSGYQETQYF.

The chain couples TRBV5-3 to TRBJ2-7, with TRBD1 identical over 8 bases. TRBV5-3 is labeled an ORF, and its function is uncertain. The CDR3 is made up of 15 amino acids. J was trimmed by 2 bases and V by 0 bases; bases with no gene match: 4. The CDR3 region has the DNA TGTGCCAGAAGCTTGGCCTACAGGGGGGCCTACGAGCAGTACTTC. Residues: CARSLAYRGAYEQYF.

The genes are TRBV7-9 and TRBJ2-1; 7 bases map to TRBD2. From germline, CDR1 is SEHNR and CDR2 FQNEAQ (reference sequence). V lost 3 bases, J lost 6 bases, and 2 bases stayed unmatched. This CDR3 has 13 amino acids. The CDR3: CASSLGGANEQFF. The CDR3 DNA reads TGTGCCAGCAGCTTGGGAGGGGCCAATGAGCAGTTCTTC. The variable domain in full, with the rest retrieved from reference TRBV7-9 and TRBJ2-1, is DTGVSQNPRHKITKRGQNVTFRCDPISEHNRLYWYRQTLGQGPEFLTYFQNEAQLEKSRLLSDRFSAERPKGSFSTLEIQRTEQGDSAMYLCASSLGGANEQFFGPGTRLTVL.

V and J are TRBV6-5 and TRBJ2-7; 10 nucleotides align to TRBD2. V shed 6 bases and J 3 bases; nucleotides not matched to a gene: 8. CDR1 MNHEY and CDR2 SVGAGI come from the germline V gene. This CDR3 has 15 residues. The CDR3 bases are TGTGCCAGCAGCCCTGGGACTAGCGCTTACTACGAGCAGTACTTC. Translating it yields CASSPGTSAYYEQYF.

The chain employs TRBV9 and TRBJ2-2; D is unresolved. The germline CDR1 and CDR2 sequences are SGDLS and YYNGEE. The V and J ends lost 3 bases and 3 bases respectively, with 9 bases between them. The CDR3 length is 14 residues. The CDR3 protein is CASSGGDYTGELFF. Written as DNA, the CDR3 is TGTGCCAGCAGCGGTGGCGACTACACCGGGGAGCTGTTTTTT.

This chain links TRBV6-1 with TRBJ2-5; TRBD2 matches at 8 bases. V lost 1 base to trimming and J lost 0 bases; unmatched junction nucleotides: 10. The CDR3 runs 18 residues. The germline V gene has CDR1 MNHNS and CDR2 SASEGT. The CDR3 spells CASSEDRLAGGYQETQYF. For the CDR3, the DNA is TGTGCCAGCAGTGAAGATAGGCTAGCGGGCGGGTACCAAGAGACCCAGTACTTC.

In DNA, the CDR3 is TGCGCCAGCAGCCAAGATTCGGGGACAGCGAACGAGCAGTACTTC. The encoded protein is CASSQDSGTANEQYF. The V and J genes are TRBV4-3 and TRBJ2-5, with 7 bases that match TRBD1. The end of the DNA aligns better with TRBJ2-7, so the J call may be wrong. Germline V CDR1 and CDR2: LGHNA, YSLEER. The CDR3 totals 15 residues.

V and J are TRBV6-5 and TRBJ1-5; 9 nucleotides match TRBD1. Germline CDR1 reads MNHEY; CDR2 reads SVGAGI. V shed 6 bases, J shed 4 bases, and the junction held 1 base outside the gene matches. The CDR3 totals 13 residues. CDR3 loop: CASRQGANQPQHF. The CDR3 coding sequence is TGTGCCAGCAGACAGGGGGCTAATCAGCCCCAGCATTTT.

The chain employs TRBV28 and TRBJ2-1; 7 bases map to TRBD2. There are 17 residues in the CDR3. V shed 8 bases and J 9 bases; nucleotides not matched to a gene: 22. In germline, CDR1 is MDHEN, CDR2 SYDVKM. The DNA for the CDR3 is TGTGCCAGCCCTCCTTCTGGTCCACGGGGGGAATCGGTTGAGCAGTTCTTC. Its protein is CASPPSGPRGESVEQFF.